The clone carrying this TCR beta chain appeared a single time. This record belongs to a study of blood T cell repertoires in COVID-19. Background on the study: PBMCs, B-cell-depleted T cells, or T cells provided the cDNA or gDNA that made up the material.

CDR1 is SGHDT, CDR2 YYEEEE, per germline. Deletions cut 4 bases from V and 6 bases from J, with 14 bases between. The CDR3 extends over 15 amino acids. Method: immunoSEQ multiplex PCR; TCRdb's copy keeps in-frame clones and lacks some. The sample consists of tens of thousands of clones, approximately 86% of them appearing once. This chain connects TRBV5-6 to TRBJ1-6; possible D gene TRBD1, 6 bases. What was sequenced was peripheral blood. This TCR came from a human donor in a cohort sampled during active COVID-19. DNA of the CDR3: TGTGCCAGCAGCCGGGGGGACAAACGTAATTCACCCCTCCACTTT. Translated, it gives CASSRGDKRNSPLHF.